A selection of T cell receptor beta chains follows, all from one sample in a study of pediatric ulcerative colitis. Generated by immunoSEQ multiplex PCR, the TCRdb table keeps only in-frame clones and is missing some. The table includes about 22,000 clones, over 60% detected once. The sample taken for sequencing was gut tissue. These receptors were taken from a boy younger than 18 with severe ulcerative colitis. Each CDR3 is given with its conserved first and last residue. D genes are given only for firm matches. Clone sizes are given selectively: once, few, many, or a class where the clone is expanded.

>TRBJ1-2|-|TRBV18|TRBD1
CASSPGTALNYGYTF
TGTGCCAGCTCACCAGGGACAGCACTAAACTATGGCTACACCTTC
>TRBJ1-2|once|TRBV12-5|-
CASSGNNYGYTF
TGTGCTAGTTCAGGGAATAACTATGGCTACACCTTC
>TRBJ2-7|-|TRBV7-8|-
CASIPWGTETYEQYF
TGTGCCAGCATCCCCTGGGGGACGGAGACCTACGAGCAGTACTTC
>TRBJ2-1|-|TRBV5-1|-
CASSGGGSNNEQFF
TGCGCCAGCTCCGGGGGCGGATCCAACAATGAGCAGTTCTTC
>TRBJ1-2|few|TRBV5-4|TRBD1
CASSPPGTGRGGYTF
TGTGCCAGCAGCCCGCCAGGGACAGGGCGAGGAGGCTACACCTTC
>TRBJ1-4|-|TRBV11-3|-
CASSLGRGEKLFF
TGTGCCAGCAGCTTAGGAAGAGGAGAAAAACTGTTTTTT
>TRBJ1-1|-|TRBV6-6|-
CASSWDGENTEAFF
TGTGCCAGCAGTTGGGACGGGGAGAACACTGAAGCTTTCTTT
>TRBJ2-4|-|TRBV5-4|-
CASSGGQGGIQYF
TGTGCCAGCAGCGGCGGGCAGGGAGGCATTCAGTACTTC
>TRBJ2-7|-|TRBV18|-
CASSPTGSYEQYF
TGTGCCAGCTCACCGACAGGCTCCTACGAGCAGTACTTC
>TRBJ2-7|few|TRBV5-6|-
CASSLGALYEQYF
TGTGCCAGCAGCTTGGGTGCGCTCTACGAGCAGTACTTC
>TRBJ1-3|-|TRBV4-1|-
CASSQTGQGNTIYF
TGCGCCAGCAGCCAAACCGGACAGGGAAACACCATATATTTT
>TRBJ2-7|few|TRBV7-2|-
CASGPRGDYEQYF
TGTGCCAGCGGACCCCGCGGGGACTACGAGCAGTACTTC
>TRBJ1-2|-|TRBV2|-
CASREGFTVNYGYTF
TGTGCCAGCAGGGAAGGATTCACAGTTAACTATGGCTACACCTTC
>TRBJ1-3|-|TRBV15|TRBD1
CATSTRQGGNTIYF
TGTGCCACCAGCACTCGACAGGGAGGAAACACCATATATTTT
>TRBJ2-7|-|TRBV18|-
CASSPNTAGTLRHEQYF
TGTGCCAGCTCACCAAATACTGCAGGGACCTTAAGGCACGAGCAGTACTTC
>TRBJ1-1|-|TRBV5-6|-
CASSLNTEAFF
TGTGCCAGCAGCTTAAACACTGAAGCTTTCTTT
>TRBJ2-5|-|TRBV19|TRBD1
CASSNRGLQETQYF
TGTGCCAGTAGTAACAGGGGGCTACAAGAGACCCAGTACTTC
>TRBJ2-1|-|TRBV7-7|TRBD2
CASSVTSGIYNEQFF
TGTGCTAGCAGCGTGACTAGCGGAATCTACAATGAGCAGTTCTTC
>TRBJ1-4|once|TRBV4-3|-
CASSQEPWGGLGEKLFF
TGCGCCAGCAGCCAAGAACCCTGGGGCGGTCTGGGGGAAAAACTGTTTTTT
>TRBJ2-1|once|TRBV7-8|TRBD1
CASSPQLGTGNNEQFF
TGTGCCAGCAGCCCACAGCTTGGGACAGGGAACAATGAGCAGTTCTTC
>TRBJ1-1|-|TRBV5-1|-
CASSSLGTEAFF
TGCGCCAGCAGCTCCCTGGGCACTGAAGCTTTCTTT
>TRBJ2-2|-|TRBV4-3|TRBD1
CASSQERQGPRRNTGELFF
TGCGCCAGCAGCCAAGAGAGACAGGGTCCTCGCAGAAACACCGGGGAGCTGTTTTTT
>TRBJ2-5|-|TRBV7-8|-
CATQEWGLQTQYF
TGTGCTACACAGGAGTGGGGCCTGCAGACCCAGTACTTC
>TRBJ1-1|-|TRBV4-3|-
CASSQDLPRYTEAFF
TGCGCCAGCAGCCAAGATCTTCCCCGCTACACTGAAGCTTTCTTT
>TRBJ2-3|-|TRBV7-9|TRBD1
CASSETKGARDTQYF
TGTGCCAGCAGCGAAACGAAGGGGGCCCGGGATACGCAGTATTTT
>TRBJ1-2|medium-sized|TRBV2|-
CASSETTDIFYGYTF
TGTGCCAGCAGTGAAACCACGGATATTTTTTATGGCTACACCTTC
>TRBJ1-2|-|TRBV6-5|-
CASSYSAANYGYTF
TGTGCCAGCAGTTACTCCGCGGCTAACTATGGCTACACCTTC
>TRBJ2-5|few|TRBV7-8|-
CASSRGETQYF
TGTGCCAGCAGCCGGGGAGAGACCCAGTACTTC
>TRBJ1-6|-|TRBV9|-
CASSLEGNYNSPLHF
TGTGCCAGCAGTCTGGAGGGGAATTATAATTCACCCCTCCACTTT